This T cell receptor beta chain was sequenced for a study of cytomegalovirus exposure and HLA in healthy donors. In the PCR, 60 Vbeta and 13 Jbeta primers were used. The repertoire was sequenced with immunoSEQ multiplex PCR; TCRdb's copy has only in-frame clones and lacks some. The data show approximately 130,000 clones, more than 80% seen once. The V end was cut by 4 bases, the J end by 4 bases, with 13 bases between. The CDR3 runs to 14 residues. Germline CDR1 reads SGHRS; CDR2 reads YFSETQ. This TCR was recovered from a woman aged 25 to 45 in good health and CMV-seropositive. Sample: PBMCs. The rearrangement joins TRBV5-1 to TRBJ2-3; TRBD2 might be the D (6 bases). CDR3 protein: CASSVDGGADTQYF. CDR3 nucleotides: TGCGCCAGCAGCGTAGACGGAGGGGCAGATACGCAGTATTTT.